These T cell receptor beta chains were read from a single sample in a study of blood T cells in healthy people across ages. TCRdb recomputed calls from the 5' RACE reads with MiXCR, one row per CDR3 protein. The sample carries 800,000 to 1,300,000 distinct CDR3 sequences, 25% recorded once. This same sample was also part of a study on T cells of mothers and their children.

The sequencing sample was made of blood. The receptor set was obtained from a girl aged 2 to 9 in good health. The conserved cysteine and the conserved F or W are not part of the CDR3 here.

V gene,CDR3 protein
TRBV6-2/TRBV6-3,ASSYSRTGNPYEQY
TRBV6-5,ASSRGLGSEQF
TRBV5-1,ACSQPDNEQF
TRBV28,ASSLAGQWVRETQY
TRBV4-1,ASSLLEDGYGYT
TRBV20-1,SAPDRNIQY
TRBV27,ASSARILTYEQY
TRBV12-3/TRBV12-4,ASSLKDGSPLH
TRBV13,ASSRTQEMNAEAF
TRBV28,ASSFPDRGLQY
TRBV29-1,SVVVGGTGRTDTQY
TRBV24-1,ATAAGAEGYNEQF
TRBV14,ASSEGANTGELF
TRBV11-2,ASSRGLAGDLRIDTQY
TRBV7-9,ASSHSGTGLGGYT
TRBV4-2,ASSLRGTGNTEAF
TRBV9,ASRAGLAGPLDEQF
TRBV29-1,SVARGLDYGYT
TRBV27,ASSTIPGLALVEQY
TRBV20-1,SAPQAGETRY
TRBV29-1,SVVGQGRYNEQF
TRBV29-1,SVDRDGVIYT
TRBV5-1,ASSSGLAASYEQY
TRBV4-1,ASSGRTAGKQTNTGELF
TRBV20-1,SARGTSGSSEQF
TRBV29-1,SVAEAGQETQY
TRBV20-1,SATSGGGDTQY
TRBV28,ASREVTTPQETQY
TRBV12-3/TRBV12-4,ASSKFEETQY
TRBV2,ASSEQVSGTAGELF
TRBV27,ASSLGAAPRGLYEQY
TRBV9,ASSVGHLSDEQY
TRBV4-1,ASSQDPSGVEQY
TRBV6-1,ASRNREGGSPLH
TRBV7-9,ASSPRAEASNTEAF
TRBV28,ASSSWTQLAKNIQY
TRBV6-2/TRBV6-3,ASMTGHAEAF
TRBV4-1,TSSQVATSDYNEQF
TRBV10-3,AISLGTGDEQY
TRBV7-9,ASSLPQSPEKLF
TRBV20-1,SARGTSELAETQY
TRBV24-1,ATSDFLSGANVLT
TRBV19,ASSMRLAGEQY
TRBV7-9,ASSPPAGQESYEQY
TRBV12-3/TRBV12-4,ASSFQTPDGDYGYT
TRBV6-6,ASEARTEAF
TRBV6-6,ASSYGQGDAPLH
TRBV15,ATSRDIPSSGNTIY
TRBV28,ASSLHTLYEQY
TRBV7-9,ASSFRGAQNEQF